This T cell receptor beta chain comes out of a study of molecular identifiers for immune sequencing clone quantification. General study points: Identical TCR molecules that share a barcode could lead to an underestimation of highly expanded clone sizes. Among around 1 million naive cells, as was reported, spiked Jurkat TCR RNA from one cell was detectable. Naive cells had under 1% of molecules in clones above 20 RNA copies, effectors over 99%.

The CDR3 runs 16 residues. J was trimmed by 5 bases and V by 3 bases; bases with no gene match: 11. Germline assignment: CDR1 MDHEN and CDR2 SYDVKM. In the case of this clonotype: Its antigen is not known.

TCRdb redid the calling of the PCR reads with MiXCR, one entry per CDR3 protein. Altogether approximately 20,000 distinct CDR3 sequences are present, about 21% being singletons, with the ten largest covering roughly 6.7%. Sorted naive CD8 T cells were those defined as CD8+CD4-CCR7+CD45RA+. The J gene is TRBJ2-7, the V gene TRBV28; 9 bases agree with TRBD1. This clonotype was sampled from a human donor in good health. Some libraries in this study had Jurkat cell RNA spiked in. Source material: naive CD8+ T cells from blood, with Jurkat cell RNA spiked in. Regarding subset: FACS-sorted CD8+CD4-CCR7+CD45RA+ naive T cells. The CDR3 DNA is TGTGCCAGCAGTTTTGGCTGGACAGGGGACCAGGACGAGCAGTACTTC. Protein product: CASSFGWTGDQDEQYF.